This TCR beta chain was recovered during a study of T-cell memory formation after mild COVID-19. In regard to this clonotype: Its antigen is currently unknown.

Study-level points and caveats: Day 15 to 85 contracting clones showed balanced CD4/CD8; day 15 to 37 expanders favored CD4+. Chiefly within CM and EM were the contracting CD4+ clones; CD8+ ones were within EMRA.

Sample barcodes and UMIs were carried by the TCR alpha and TCR beta cDNA libraries that 5'RACE generated with constant-segment primers. TCRdb fed the 5' RACE reads into MiXCR, producing one record per CDR3 protein. The table shows under 150,000 distinct CDR3 sequences, with about a fifth occurring only once. Trimming shortened V by 4 bases and J by 5 bases, and 12 bases separated the two germline ends. Per germline, CDR1 SGDLS and CDR2 YYNGEE. This CDR3 has 13 amino acids. The clonotype comes from a man aged 18 to 29 who had mild COVID-19 (a few samples of this study predate the infection). Cell type and time point are not known. This chain connects TRBV9 to TRBJ2-5, with D hard to call. Sequences were obtained from PBMCs or a T cell subset sorted from them (not recorded which). CDR3: CASSRPETETQYF. The CDR3 nucleotides are TGTGCCAGCAGCCGTCCCGAAACGGAGACCCAGTACTTC.